This note documents a single TCR beta chain sequence. V was clipped by 6 bases and J by 3 bases, with 12 bases between them. This CDR3 has 14 residues. CDR1 SGHRS and CDR2 YFSETQ come from the germline V gene. This record comes from a study of blood T cell repertoires in COVID-19. Background on the study: The origin of the acute and convalescent COVID-19 samples was the United States, Italy and Spain.

Original handling: Amplification of reference gene primers provided the estimated nucleated cell counts. Method: immunoSEQ multiplex PCR; TCRdb's copy keeps in-frame clones and lacks some. D and trimming were read from the DNA, whereas the V and J calls and clone size are those reported in that table. The sample lists approximately 270,000 clones; nearly 90% were seen once. Participants spanned ages about 18 to 100 years and resided in roughly 22 US areas. Donors were grouped by their self-reported clinical history. This clonotype was sampled from a woman aged 60-75 years who had recovered from COVID-19. This rearrangement joins TRBV5-1 to TRBJ1-4; D remains unclear. The sequencing input was PBMCs or T cells enriched from blood (not recorded which). CDR3 sequence (DNA): TGCGCCAGCAAGACGGCCGGGGCTAATGAAAAACTGTTTTTT. It yields the protein CASKTAGANEKLFF. The entire variable domain, with the rest obtained from reference TRBV5-1 and TRBJ1-4, is as follows: KAGVTQTPRYLIKTRGQQVTLSCSPISGHRSVSWYQQTPGQGLQFLFEYFSETQRNKGNFPGRFSGRQFSNSRSEMNVSTLELGDSALYLCASKTAGANEKLFFGSGTQLSVL.